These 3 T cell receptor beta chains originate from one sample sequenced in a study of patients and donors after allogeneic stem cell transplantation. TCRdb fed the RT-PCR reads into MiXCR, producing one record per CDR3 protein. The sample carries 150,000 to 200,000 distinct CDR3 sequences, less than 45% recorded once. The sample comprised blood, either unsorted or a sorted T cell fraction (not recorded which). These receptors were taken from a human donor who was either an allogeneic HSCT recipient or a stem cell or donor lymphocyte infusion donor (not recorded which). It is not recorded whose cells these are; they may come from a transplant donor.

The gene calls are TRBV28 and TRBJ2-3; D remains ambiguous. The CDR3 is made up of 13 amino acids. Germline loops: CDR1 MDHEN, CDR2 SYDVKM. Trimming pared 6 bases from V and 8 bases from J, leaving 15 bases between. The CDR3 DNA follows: TGTGCCAGCAGCCCTGGCCCCGCCGGTACGCAGTATTTT. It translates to CASSPGPAGTQYF.

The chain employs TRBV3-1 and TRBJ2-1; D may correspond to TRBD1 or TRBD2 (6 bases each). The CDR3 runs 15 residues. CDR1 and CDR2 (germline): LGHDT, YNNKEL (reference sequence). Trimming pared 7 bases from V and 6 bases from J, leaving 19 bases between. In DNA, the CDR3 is TGTGCCAGCACCAGAGGGGGTAGCGGATCCAATGAGCAGTTCTTC. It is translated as CASTRGGSGSNEQFF.

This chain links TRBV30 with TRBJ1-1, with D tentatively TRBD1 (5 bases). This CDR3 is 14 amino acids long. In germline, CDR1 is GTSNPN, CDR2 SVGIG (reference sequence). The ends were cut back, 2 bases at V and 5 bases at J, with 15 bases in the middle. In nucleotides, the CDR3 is TGTGCCTGGAGTTTAAGACTCGGGGGTACTGAAGCTTTCTTT. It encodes CAWSLRLGGTEAFF.